The clone carrying this TCR beta chain appeared many times. Germline V gene sequence: CDR1 MDHEN, CDR2 SYDVKM. The CDR3 covers 16 residues. Trimming shortened V by 7 bases and J by 0 bases, and 16 bases separated the two germline ends. This specimen belongs to a study of early T cells in non-severe SARS-CoV-2 infection. Individual cDNA molecules carried attached unique molecular identifiers. TCRdb reanalysed the 5' RACE reads using MiXCR and keeps one entry per CDR3 protein. This repertoire shows tens of thousands of distinct CDR3 sequences, roughly 11% found once; its top ten account for roughly a tenth.

The sequenced sample consisted of whole blood. The rearrangement uses TRBV28 and TRBJ1-5; the D is unclear. This receptor was taken from an adult who was a healthcare worker with PCR-confirmed SARS-CoV-2 infection or an uninfected control (not recorded which). In nucleotides, the CDR3 is TGTGCCAGCATTCCGCTACTGGACGTTAGCAATCAGCCCCAGCATTTT. Protein sequence: CASIPLLDVSNQPQHF.